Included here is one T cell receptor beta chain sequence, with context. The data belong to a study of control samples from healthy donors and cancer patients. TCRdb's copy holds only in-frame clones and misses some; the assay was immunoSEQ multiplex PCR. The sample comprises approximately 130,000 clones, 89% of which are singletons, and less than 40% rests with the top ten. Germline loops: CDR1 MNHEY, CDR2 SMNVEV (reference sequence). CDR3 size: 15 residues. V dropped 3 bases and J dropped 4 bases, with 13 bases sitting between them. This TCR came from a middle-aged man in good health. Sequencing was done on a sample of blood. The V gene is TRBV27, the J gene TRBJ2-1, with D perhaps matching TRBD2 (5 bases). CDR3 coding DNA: TGTGCCAGCAGTTTGAGCGGCCTTACGTACAATGAGCAGTTCTTC. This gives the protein CASSLSGLTYNEQFF.